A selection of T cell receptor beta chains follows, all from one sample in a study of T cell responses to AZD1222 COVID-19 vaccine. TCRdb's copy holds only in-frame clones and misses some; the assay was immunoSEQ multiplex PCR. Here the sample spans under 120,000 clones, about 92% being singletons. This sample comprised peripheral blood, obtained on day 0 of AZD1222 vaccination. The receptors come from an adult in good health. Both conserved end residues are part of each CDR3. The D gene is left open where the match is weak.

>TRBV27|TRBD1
CASSPGGFGYGYTF
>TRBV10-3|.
CAISDHDSYEQYF
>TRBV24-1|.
CATSDFGRTPPLDTEAFF
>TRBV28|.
CASSLFQGAYGYTF
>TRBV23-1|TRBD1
CASRGTGGNGYTF
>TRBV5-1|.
CASSSNPGRDTQYF
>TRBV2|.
CASSGQGTYNEQFF
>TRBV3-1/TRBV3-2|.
CASSHPDGVVEKLFF
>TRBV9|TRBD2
CASSVTSGTTSYNEQFF
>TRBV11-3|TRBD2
CASSLARGLAGGSYEQYF
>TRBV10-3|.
CAISEWRDSSYEQYF
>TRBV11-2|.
CASSLDEGRHYEQYF
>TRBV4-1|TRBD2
CASSPGGSGREETQYF
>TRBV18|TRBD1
CASSPPNRDRGSGGYTF
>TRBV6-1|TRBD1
CASNPRQGHNEQFF
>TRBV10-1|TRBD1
CASSRTGGSPGNTIYF
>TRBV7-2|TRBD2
CASSLAGSGGQFF
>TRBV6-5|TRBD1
CASSIGQGAAYEQYF
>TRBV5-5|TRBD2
CASSSWDGLVFGQYF
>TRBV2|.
CASSSQGTGTEAFF
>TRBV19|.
CASSTQARTKGGYGYTF
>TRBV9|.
CASSAGTSDTQYF
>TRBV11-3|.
CASSWRGGHNEQFF
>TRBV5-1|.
CASSYGGDSEQFF
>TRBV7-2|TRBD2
CASSLAGTSGASSYEQYF
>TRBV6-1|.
CASSEKGIVSGYTF
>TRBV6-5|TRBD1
CASSYTWTGTQETQYF
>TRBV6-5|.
CASSSTRGEQFF
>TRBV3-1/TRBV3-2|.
CASSQSDSLTDTQYF
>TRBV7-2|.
CASRVHGQDSGNTIYF
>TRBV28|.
CASSPVPSGANVLTF
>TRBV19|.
CASSIRIQTEAFF
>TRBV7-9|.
CASSLSSLNTEAFF
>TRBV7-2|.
CASSLSGGNGYTF
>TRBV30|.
CAWSVSGQVGTEAFF
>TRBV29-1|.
CSVDNGAEPYNEQFF
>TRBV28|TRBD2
CASNTIGLSGRRNEQYF
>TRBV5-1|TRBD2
CASSPGTSGGDEQFF
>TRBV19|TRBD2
CASSIGGSGIGETQYF
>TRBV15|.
CATSRRTEAFF
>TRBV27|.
CASSLRGLNTGELFF
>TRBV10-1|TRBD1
CASSESGQGKETQYF
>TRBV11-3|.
CASSQGVTNSPLHF
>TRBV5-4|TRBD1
CASSSDRVTEAFF
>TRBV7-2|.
CASTTANNQPQHF
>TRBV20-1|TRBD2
CSASTGGAAYNEQFF
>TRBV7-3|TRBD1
CASSSQGEHTEAFF